This T cell receptor (beta chain) was found in a study of cytomegalovirus exposure and HLA in healthy donors. The PCR ran on 60 Vbeta and 13 Jbeta primers. Repertoires were generated with immunoSEQ multiplex PCR, while TCRdb's copy carries only in-frame clones and drops some. This table lists some 200,000 clones. From germline, CDR1 is SGDLS and CDR2 YYNGEE. CDR3 size: 14 residues. V was shortened by 6 bases and J by 8 bases, with 15 bases between the two germline ends. Study conclusions and caveats: Generally TCR sequences proved uncommon, though certain public TCRs appeared in numerous donors. Indistinguishable V segments such as TRBV6-2 and TRBV6-3 were excluded. With DRB1 most and HLA-C fewest, TCR association rates differed between HLA loci in a later analysis.

In regard to this clone: Its target is not known.

The chain is built from TRBV9 and TRBJ1-6, with no clear D. The receptor was derived from a woman aged 18-29 years in good health and CMV-seropositive. The sample was PBMCs. The CDR3 region has the DNA TGTGCCAGCACATCCACACTAGAGGATTCACCCCTCCACTTT. Translating it yields CASTSTLEDSPLHF.